Each of the 4 T cell receptor beta chains below was sequenced from the same sample in a study of CXCR3-negative and CXCR3-positive naive CD8 T cells. General observations from the study: TRB CDR3s of CXCR3-positive naive cells were more hydrophobic than those of CXCR3-negative naive cells.

Their specific antigens are unknown. The TRB libraries of cDNA were built by UMI-labeled 5' RACE. After re-calling the 5' RACE reads, TCRdb lists one entry per CDR3 protein, DNA absent. The sample's table shows under 150,000 distinct CDR3 sequences. Sequencing was performed on naive CXCR3+ CD8+ T cells from blood. Regarding subset: CD45RO-CCR7+CD27+CD95- naive CD8+ T cells expressing CXCR3 (TNR3+). These receptors were collected from a human donor in good health. Some clones in this sample may be carry-over from other donors' samples.

The chain recombines TRBV7-9 with TRBJ1-2. The CDR3 covers 14 residues. CDR1 SEHNR and CDR2 FQNEAQ come from the germline V gene (reference sequence). The CDR3: CASTASTSSYGYTF.

The genes are TRBV11-2 and TRBJ2-1. Germline V gene lookup returns CDR1 SGHAT and CDR2 FQNNGV. CDR3 length: 15 amino acids. The CDR3 loop reads CASSLFLLDGNEQFF.

J is TRBJ1-1 and V is TRBV10-3. CDR3 length: 12 amino acids. CDR1 and CDR2 from the germline V gene are ENHRY and SYGVKD. The CDR3 reads CASNENEVEAFF.

The CDR3 protein is CASSLNPTISLFF. J is TRBJ1-4 and V is TRBV7-8. Germline CDR1 is SGHVS and CDR2 is FQNEAQ. The CDR3 is 13 amino acids.